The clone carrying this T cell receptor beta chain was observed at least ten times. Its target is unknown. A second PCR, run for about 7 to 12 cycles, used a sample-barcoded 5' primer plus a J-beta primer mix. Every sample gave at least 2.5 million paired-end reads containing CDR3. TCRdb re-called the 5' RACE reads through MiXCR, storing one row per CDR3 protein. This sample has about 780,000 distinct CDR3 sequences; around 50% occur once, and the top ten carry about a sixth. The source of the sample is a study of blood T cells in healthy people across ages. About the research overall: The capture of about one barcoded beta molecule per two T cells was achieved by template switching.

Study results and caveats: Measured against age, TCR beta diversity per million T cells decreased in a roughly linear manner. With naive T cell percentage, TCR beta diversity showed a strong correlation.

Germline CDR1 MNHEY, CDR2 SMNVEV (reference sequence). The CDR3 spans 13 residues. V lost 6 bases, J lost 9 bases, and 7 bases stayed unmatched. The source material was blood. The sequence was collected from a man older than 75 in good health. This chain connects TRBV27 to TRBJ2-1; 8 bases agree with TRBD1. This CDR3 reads CASSPGQGLEQFF. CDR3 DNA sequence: TGTGCCAGCAGCCCCGGACAGGGCCTTGAGCAGTTCTTC.